A single sample is the source of the 17 T cell receptor beta chains below, sequenced in a study of breast tumors, draining lymph nodes, adjacent tissues. MiXCR, applied by TCRdb to the multiplex PCR reads, yields one record per CDR3 protein. This sample has about 300,000 distinct CDR3 sequences; more than 30% occur once, and the top ten carry 1.1%. Breast cancer patients provided tissue from their axillary draining lymph nodes. Sequencing input: axillary lymph node tissue. Every receptor here comes from a female donor with breast cancer. Some clones in this sample may be carry-over from other donors' samples.

This clonotype was counted ten times or more. The V call is TRBV7-2, the J call TRBJ2-3, with 8 bases that match TRBD2. After removal of 4 bases from V and 7 bases from J, the junction contained 13 bases not matched to a gene. CDR1 and CDR2 from the germline V gene are SGHTA and FQGNSA. The CDR3 is made up of 16 amino acids. In nucleotides, the CDR3 is TGTGCCAGCAGCTCCCGACTAGCGCGGGGGGCCAATACGCAGTATTTT. Encoded protein: CASSSRLARGANTQYF. Based on the CDR3 plus reference TRBV7-2 and TRBJ2-3, the full variable domain is GAGVSQSPSNKVTEKGKDVELRCDPISGHTALYWYRQSLGQGLEFLIYFQGNSAPDKSGLPSDRFSAERTGGSVSTLTIQRTQQEDSAVYLCASSSRLARGANTQYFGPGTRLTVL.

This clonotype was detected many times. As DNA, the CDR3 is TGCAGTGCTAACCGACTTTCCCTGGCCTACAATGAGCAGTTCTTC. Amino acids: CSANRLSLAYNEQFF. The chain links TRBV20-1 to TRBJ2-1; D call uncertain. Germline V gene data show CDR1 as DFQATT and CDR2 as SNEGSKA (reference sequence). This CDR3 region has 15 residues. Deletions cut 4 bases from V and 2 bases from J, with 15 bases between.

This clonotype showed up many times. This chain joins TRBV20-1 and TRBJ1-5; no reliable D call. The V end lost 5 bases, the J end lost 0 bases, and 8 bases lay between the germline ends. From germline, CDR1 is DFQATT and CDR2 SNEGSKA (reference sequence). The length of the CDR3 is 13 residues. CDR3 coding DNA: TGCAGTGCTGCCAGTTATAGCAATCAGCCCCAGCATTTT. Translated, it gives CSAASYSNQPQHF.

This clonotype was counted a few times. The chain combines TRBV28 with TRBJ1-5; TRBD1 matches 8 bases. CDR1 and CDR2 (germline): MDHEN, SYDVKM. V shed 9 bases, J shed 6 bases, and the junction held 4 bases outside the gene matches. The CDR3 spans 12 residues. The CDR3 nucleotides read TGTGCCAGTTACAGGGGGGGTCAGCCCCAGCATTTT. It encodes CASYRGGQPQHF.

This clonotype was observed a few times. The junction departs from the called germline gene at one end, perhaps through a read error. The V and J genes are TRBV20-1 and TRBJ1-1; weak D call: TRBD1 (5 bases). CDR3 length equals 11 residues. Germline assignment: CDR1 DFQATT and CDR2 SNEGSKA (reference sequence). CDR3 nucleotide sequence: TGCAGTGCTAGATCGGACACCGAAGCTTTCTTT. Protein product: CSARSDTEAFF.

There are a few counts of this clonotype. This may arise from a read error, as a much more abundant clone is one base away. V is TRBV20-1 and J is TRBJ2-7; the match to TRBD2 covers 13 bases. The germline gives CDR1 DFQATT, CDR2 SNEGSKA (reference sequence). CDR3 size: 14 residues. V lost 4 bases, J lost 7 bases, and 7 bases stayed unmatched. The CDR3, as DNA: TGCAGTGCTAACCCGGGACTAGCGGGACCGGAGCAGTACTTC. Translating gives CSANPGLAGPEQYF.

This sequence joins TRBV24-1 and TRBJ2-3; D tentatively reads TRBD1 or TRBD2 (5 bases each). The CDR3 spans 11 residues. The germline V and J ends were trimmed by 5 bases and 9 bases, with 8 bases remaining between them. The germline CDR1 and CDR2 sequences are KGHDR and SFDVKD. The CDR3 nucleotides read TGTGCCACCAGTGCGGGGCGAACGCAGTATTTT. It yields the protein CATSAGRTQYF.

This clonotype has at least ten counts. This chain connects TRBV5-1 to TRBJ2-2; 8 positions match TRBD1. The J segment lost 1 base and the V segment lost 4 bases, leaving 3 bases of the junction unmatched. Germline-derived CDR1 and CDR2 are SGHRS and YFSETQ. The CDR3 length is 15 residues. The CDR3 loop reads CASSPGTGNTGELFF. As DNA, the CDR3 is TGCGCCAGCAGCCCTGGGACAGGGAACACCGGGGAGCTGTTTTTT.

This clonotype was counted many times. The chain employs TRBV11-2 and TRBJ2-2; maybe TRBD1 (5 bases). Germline lookup yields CDR1 SGHAT and CDR2 FQNNGV. This CDR3 comprises 14 residues. V dropped 6 bases and J dropped 4 bases, with 12 bases sitting between them. The CDR3 sequence: CASRRTSGTGELFF. The CDR3 DNA follows: TGTGCCAGCAGAAGGACAAGTGGCACCGGGGAGCTGTTTTTT.

This clonotype was recorded at least ten times. CDR3 sequence (DNA): TGTGCCAGCAGCGGGGACGTATATGAAAAACTGTTTTTT. Protein sequence: CASSGDVYEKLFF. The rearrangement links TRBV9 to TRBJ1-4; perhaps TRBD1 as D (5 bases). The CDR3 is 13 residues long. Germline CDR1 reads SGDLS; CDR2 reads YYNGEE. Trimming cost V 3 bases and J 6 bases, with 9 bases left between them.

The rearrangement uses TRBV12-3 or TRBV12-4 and TRBJ2-3, with D uncertain. The CDR3 covers 10 residues. Trimming removed 5 bases from V and 6 bases from J, with 3 bases in between. The CDR3 reads CASSPDTQYF. Here the CDR3 DNA reads TGTGCCAGCAGTCCTGATACGCAGTATTTT.

This clonotype was found many times. V usage is TRBV3-1 and J usage is TRBJ2-7; 8 nucleotides align to TRBD2. CDR1 is LGHDT and CDR2 is YNNKEL in the germline V gene (reference sequence). The CDR3 extends over 14 amino acids. The ends lost 4 bases at V and 6 bases at J; junction bases unmatched: 8. The CDR3 sequence: CASSLKREGGEQYF. The CDR3 nucleotides read TGTGCCAGCAGCCTCAAACGGGAGGGTGGCGAGCAGTACTTC.

This clonotype was observed many times. This chain joins TRBV20-1 and TRBJ1-2; D is unclear. Trimming removed 0 bases from V and 3 bases from J, with 11 bases in between. The CDR3 extends over 14 amino acids. Germline CDR1 DFQATT, CDR2 SNEGSKA (reference sequence). The CDR3 bases are TGCAGTGCTAGAGAACAGAGAGCCTACTATGGCTACACCTTC. Translation: CSAREQRAYYGYTF.

At least ten counts were recorded for this clonotype. V is TRBV29-1 and J is TRBJ1-2; unclear D gene. The V and J ends lost 4 bases and 4 bases respectively, with 10 bases between them. From germline, CDR1 is SQVTM and CDR2 ANQGSEA. This CDR3 is built from 12 residues. This CDR3 is CSVGEGSYGYTF. The CDR3 DNA is TGCAGCGTTGGCGAGGGCAGCTATGGCTACACCTTC.

This sequence joins TRBV7-3 and TRBJ1-2, with TRBD1 as a possible D gene (5 bases). Looked up from germline, CDR1 is SGHTA and CDR2 is FQGTGA. The ends were cut back, 3 bases at V and 2 bases at J, with 16 bases in the middle. This CDR3 comprises 16 residues. The DNA of the CDR3 is TGTGCCAGCAGCTTTAACCGGGACGGGCACAACTATGGCTACACCTTC. It yields the protein CASSFNRDGHNYGYTF.

Many counts were recorded for this clonotype. This chain links TRBV7-9 with TRBJ2-7; no clear D. CDR1 is SEHNR and CDR2 is FQNEAQ in the germline V gene (reference sequence). The germline V and J ends were trimmed by 5 bases and 3 bases, with 5 bases remaining between them. The CDR3 is 11 amino acids. This chain's CDR3 is CASSRNYEQYF. In DNA form, the CDR3 reads TGTGCCAGCAGCCGGAACTACGAGCAGTACTTC.

This clonotype was observed a handful of times. This could be a read error, since a much larger clone is one nucleotide away. The genes are TRBV20-1 and TRBJ2-7, with 12 bases fitting TRBD2. Germline V lookup: CDR1 DFQATT, CDR2 SNEGSKA (reference sequence). The CDR3 runs to 14 residues. Trimming took 4 bases from V and 6 from J; bases not matched to a gene: 7. The CDR3 DNA reads as TGCAGTGCTACCGGGACTAGCGGGTACTCCGAGCAGTACTTC. Its translation is CSATGTSGYSEQYF.